These 24 T cell receptor beta chains came from one sample sequenced in a study of blood T cell repertoires in COVID-19. The protocol was immunoSEQ multiplex PCR, while the TCRdb copy is restricted to in-frame clones and leaves out a portion. The table lists about 180,000 clones, roughly 86% of them singletons. The sequencing sample was made of peripheral blood. The receptors originated from a man aged 45 to 65 with active or convalescent COVID-19.

Only a few counts were recorded for this clone. The gene calls are TRBV6-4 and TRBJ2-1; 12 bases are a match to TRBD2. After removal of 0 bases from V and 10 bases from J, the junction contained 4 bases not matched to a gene. The CDR3 is 15 residues long. Germline loops: CDR1 MRHNA, CDR2 SNTAGT. Here the CDR3 reads CASSDSKLAGGEQFF. CDR3 bases: TGTGCCAGCAGTGACTCGAAACTAGCGGGGGGCGAGCAGTTCTTC.

This sequence joins TRBV19 and TRBJ2-5; 9 bases are shared with TRBD1. This CDR3 region has 15 residues. Germline V gives CDR1 LNHDA, CDR2 SQIVND (reference sequence). Germline trimming cut 3 bases from V and 6 bases from J; bases unmatched to any gene: 8. In DNA form, the CDR3 reads TGTGCCAGTAGTATCCGCGGGGACAGGGATAAGACCCAGTACTTC. It specifies CASSIRGDRDKTQYF.

The CDR3 nucleotides are TGTGCCATCAGGAGTACCCAGGGGGTTAATGAAAAACTGTTTTTT. Amino acids: CAIRSTQGVNEKLFF. The rearrangement uses TRBV10-3 and TRBJ1-4; 7 nucleotides align to TRBD1. V trimming: 6 bases; J trimming: 4 bases; junction bases outside the gene matches: 8. The length of the CDR3 is 15 residues. CDR1 and CDR2 (germline): ENHRY, SYGVKD.

This clone has only a few counts. The chain links TRBV9 to TRBJ2-1, with 10 bases matching TRBD2. V lost 0 bases, J lost 8 bases, and 5 bases stayed unmatched. The germline CDR1 and CDR2 sequences are SGDLS and YYNGEE. This CDR3 comprises 15 residues. This chain's CDR3 is CASSVASGSGDEQFF. Here the CDR3 DNA reads TGTGCCAGCAGCGTAGCTAGCGGGAGTGGCGATGAGCAGTTCTTC.

The chain carries TRBV7-9 and TRBJ2-2; no firm D call. CDR1 is SEHNR, CDR2 FQNEAQ, per germline (reference sequence). V lost 6 bases, J lost 5 bases, and 13 bases lay in between. The CDR3 consists of 14 residues. This CDR3 is CASRPLSGTGELFF. The CDR3 bases are TGTGCCAGCAGACCCCTCTCCGGGACCGGGGAGCTGTTTTTT.

V gene TRBV6-2 or TRBV6-3 combines with J gene TRBJ1-5; no firm D call. This CDR3 contains 18 residues. Germline-derived CDR1 and CDR2 are MNHEY and SVGEGT. Trimming took 0 bases from V and 1 from J, leaving 16 bases between them. Here the CDR3 DNA reads TGTGCCAGCAGTTACTCCTTTCGGTTGGGAGGGAGCAATCAGCCCCAGCATTTT. Protein: CASSYSFRLGGSNQPQHF.

In its sample, this clone was seen a few times. V usage is TRBV7-9 and J usage is TRBJ2-1; TRBD2 agrees at 12 bases. CDR3 size: 17 residues. Germline loops: CDR1 SEHNR, CDR2 FQNEAQ (reference sequence). Trimming cost V 4 bases and J 1 base; bases outside gene matches: 5. The DNA of the CDR3 is TGTGCCAGCAGCTCTAGCGGGAGGGGACTTTCCTACAATGAGCAGTTCTTC. Translation gives CASSSSGRGLSYNEQFF.

This clone showed up just once. V is TRBV19 and J is TRBJ2-2; TRBD2 matches 9 bases. With 10 bases clipped from V and 7 bases from J, the junction kept 13 bases outside the gene matches. The CDR3 is 15 residues long. CDR1 is LNHDA, CDR2 SQIVND, per germline (reference sequence). The CDR3 DNA follows: TGTGCCACCCGGCTTTTTAGCGGGAGTGACGGGGAGCTGTTTTTT. Its translation is CATRLFSGSDGELFF.

This clone was seen only once. The chain carries TRBV24-1 and TRBJ2-2; D may be TRBD2 (6 bases). CDR1 KGHDR and CDR2 SFDVKD come from the germline V gene. The V end lost 0 bases, the J end lost 7 bases, and 17 bases lay between the germline ends. This CDR3 has 17 residues. The CDR3 nucleotides read TGTGCCACCAGTGATTTGCACTATGACCGGGGGAGCGGGGAGCTGTTTTTT. Amino acid sequence: CATSDLHYDRGSGELFF.

V is TRBV29-1 and J is TRBJ2-5; D may be TRBD2 (5 bases). Germline CDR1 SQVTM, CDR2 ANQGSEA. This CDR3 comprises 13 residues. Deletions cut 3 bases from V and 4 bases from J, with 12 bases between. The CDR3, as DNA: TGCAGCGTTGACGGGATGGGTCGAGAGACCCAGTACTTC. Its translation is CSVDGMGRETQYF.

The chain carries TRBV6-1 and TRBJ2-3, with D unclear. Per the germline V gene, CDR1 is MNHNS and CDR2 is SASEGT. This CDR3 region has 17 residues. The V and J ends lost 4 bases and 4 bases respectively, with 21 bases between them. CDR3 sequence reads: CASSGPSGHSPPDTQYF. CDR3 in DNA: TGTGCCAGCAGTGGCCCTTCTGGGCATTCCCCCCCAGATACGCAGTATTTT.

This clone was seen only once. The chain has TRBV11-3 and TRBJ2-7; TRBD2 matches at 10 bases. CDR1 and CDR2 (germline): SGHNT, YENEEA. The CDR3 has 15 residues. The junction had 5 bases not matched to a gene; V was cut back by 5 bases and J by 1 base. The CDR3 DNA sequence: TGTGCCAGCAGCGGCACTAGCGGGGTTTCCTACGAGCAGTACTTC. Its translation: CASSGTSGVSYEQYF.

This sequence joins TRBV6-2 or TRBV6-3 and TRBJ1-6; D may be TRBD1 (6 bases). Trimming took off 4 bases at V and 7 bases at J, with 14 bases between the two ends. This CDR3 region has 15 residues. Germline V gives CDR1 MNHEY, CDR2 SVGEGT. The CDR3 DNA reads TGTGCCAGCAGTTTCCTGGGCAGGGGCAATTCACCCCTCCACTTT. Protein sequence: CASSFLGRGNSPLHF.

This clone has only a few counts. The chain uses TRBV5-1 and TRBJ2-7, with 16 positions matching TRBD2. This CDR3 is built from 16 residues. Trimming cost V 3 bases and J 7 bases; bases outside gene matches: 7. Germline-derived CDR1 and CDR2 are SGHRS and YFSETQ. Written as DNA, the CDR3 is TGCGCCAGCAGCTGGGGACTAGCGGGAGGGCCAAGGGAGCAGTACTTC. Protein sequence: CASSWGLAGGPREQYF.

The chain links TRBV12-5 to TRBJ1-5, with D possibly TRBD1 on 5 matching bases. The CDR3 covers 15 residues. The V end lost 4 bases, the J end lost 4 bases, and 14 bases lay between the germline ends. The V gene's germline CDR1 is LGHNT and CDR2 FRNRAP. Written as DNA, the CDR3 is TGTGCTAGTGGTTACCCGGGACTGACTAATCAGCCCCAGCATTTT. This sequence encodes CASGYPGLTNQPQHF.

To note about this clone: Its ends do not fully match the called genes, so a read error is possible. The genes are TRBV2 and TRBJ1-5; D perhaps matches TRBD1 (5 bases). Germline CDR1 is SNHLY and CDR2 is FYNNEI. This CDR3 has 12 amino acids. The CDR3 reads CASSPEQGSLSF. The CDR3 coding sequence is TGTGCCAGCAGTCCGGAGCAGGGAAGTTTGAGCTTT.

J is TRBJ1-4 and V is TRBV4-2; a possible D gene is TRBD1 (5 bases). The CDR3 consists of 17 residues. Per the germline V gene, CDR1 is LGHNA and CDR2 is YNFKEQ. V lost 1 base and J lost 5, with 17 bases in between. For the CDR3, the DNA is TGTGCCAGCAGCCAAGCTTCGCCGAGGCGGGGGAATGAAAAACTGTTTTTT. It is translated as CASSQASPRRGNEKLFF.

The sample holds a few counts of this clone. The CDR3: CASLDELGYTF. The CDR3 bases are TGTGCCAGCCTAGACGAGCTAGGCTACACCTTC. The J gene is TRBJ1-2, the V gene TRBV6-5; D not resolved. CDR1 is MNHEY and CDR2 is SVGAGI in the germline V gene. The germline V and J ends were trimmed by 8 bases and 8 bases, with 12 bases remaining between them. The CDR3 extends over 11 amino acids.

The J gene is TRBJ2-5, the V gene TRBV7-9; 7 bases are shared with TRBD1. This CDR3 is 15 amino acids long. Germline trimming cut 1 base from V and 2 bases from J; bases unmatched to any gene: 4. Germline V gene data show CDR1 as SEHNR and CDR2 as FQNEAQ (reference sequence). The chain's CDR3 is CASSLVRDRQETQYF. CDR3 in DNA: TGTGCCAGCAGCTTAGTAAGGGACAGACAAGAGACCCAGTACTTC.

This chain uses TRBV5-4 with TRBJ2-3, with TRBD2 matching over 8 bases. V dropped 2 bases and J dropped 0; count of bases not matched to a gene: 11. This CDR3 is 18 amino acids long. Germline loops: CDR1 SGHNT, CDR2 YYREEE (reference sequence). CDR3 amino acids: CASSLQGREGLSTDTQYF. The CDR3 nucleotides read TGTGCCAGCAGCTTACAGGGTCGGGAGGGCCTCAGCACAGATACGCAGTATTTT.

The chain uses TRBV10-3 and TRBJ1-1, with no clear D. Deletions cut 4 bases from V and 1 base from J, with 7 bases between. This CDR3 is built from 13 residues. CDR1 ENHRY and CDR2 SYGVKD come from the germline V gene. Here the CDR3 DNA reads TGTGCCATCAGTGGCGGAGAGAACACTGAAGCTTTCTTT. It specifies CAISGGENTEAFF.

DNA for the CDR3: TGTGCCAGCAGTTACCCGGACAGGGGACCCGGGGAGCTGTTTTTT. Amino acids: CASSYPDRGPGELFF. The chain is built from TRBV6-2 or TRBV6-3 and TRBJ2-2; 9 bases fit TRBD1. Germline CDR1 and CDR2: MNHEY and SVGEGT. The CDR3 has 15 amino acids. Trimming cost V 2 bases and J 6 bases; bases outside gene matches: 4.

This clone was detected once. The rearrangement uses TRBV18 and TRBJ1-2; D remains unclear. The length of the CDR3 is 15 residues. CDR1 is KGHSH, CDR2 LQKENI, per germline. V lost 0 bases, J lost 5 bases, and 13 bases lay in between. The DNA for the CDR3 is TGTGCCAGCTCACCACCGAACAGCCTCTGGTATGGCTACACCTTC. Translated, it gives CASSPPNSLWYGYTF.

The rearrangement joins TRBV5-5 to TRBJ1-2, with 8 bases identical to TRBD1. Germline lookup yields CDR1 SGHKS and CDR2 YYEKEE (reference sequence). The CDR3 sequence is 12 residues long. The junction had 2 bases not matched to a gene; V was cut back by 4 bases and J by 6 bases. The CDR3 protein is CASSEDRDGYTF. The CDR3 bases are TGTGCCAGCAGCGAGGACAGGGATGGCTACACCTTC.